This entry describes one T cell receptor beta chain. The ends were cut back, 9 bases at V and 5 bases at J, with 22 bases in the middle. The CDR3 runs to 15 residues. Looked up from germline, CDR1 is KGHSH and CDR2 is LQKENI. Clones were read by immunoSEQ multiplex PCR, and TCRdb kept only the in-frame ones, dropping some. The sample consists of about 680,000 clones, 73% of them appearing once. This sample stems from a study of shared clonotypes between healthy human individuals. The chain links TRBV18 to TRBJ1-1; D is perhaps TRBD1 (5 bases). This clonotype was obtained from a woman aged 25 to 39 in good health. Sequencing was performed on memory CD4+ T cells sorted from blood. Subset noted: CD45RA-negative fraction. CDR3 in DNA: TGTGCCAGTTCAAAGCGGGGGGGTTCTAAAACTGAAGCTTTCTTT. Residues: CASSKRGGSKTEAFF.